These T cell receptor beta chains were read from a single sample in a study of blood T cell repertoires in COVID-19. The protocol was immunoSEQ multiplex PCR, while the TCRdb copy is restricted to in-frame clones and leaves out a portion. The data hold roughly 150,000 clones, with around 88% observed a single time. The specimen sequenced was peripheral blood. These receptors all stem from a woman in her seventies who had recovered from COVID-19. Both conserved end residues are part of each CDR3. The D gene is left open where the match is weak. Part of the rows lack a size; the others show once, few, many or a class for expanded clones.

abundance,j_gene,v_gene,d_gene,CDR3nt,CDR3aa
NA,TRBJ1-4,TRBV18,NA,TGTGCCAGCTCACCACCGGGCGTTAATGAAAAACTGTTTTTT,CASSPPGVNEKLFF
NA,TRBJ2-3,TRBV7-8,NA,TGTGCCAGCAGCCCGCCCCGGGGCACAGATACGCAGTATTTT,CASSPPRGTDTQYF
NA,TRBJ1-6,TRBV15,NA,TGTGCCACCAGCAGAGATGTAGGGAGCTATAATTCACCCCTCCACTTT,CATSRDVGSYNSPLHF
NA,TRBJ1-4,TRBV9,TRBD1,TGTGCCAGCAGCTCCCCGGACAGGAGTGAAAAACTGTTTTTT,CASSSPDRSEKLFF
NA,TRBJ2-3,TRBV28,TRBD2,TGTGCCAGCAGTTTCCCCCGGCGGGGGGGAGATACGCAGTATTTT,CASSFPRRGGDTQYF
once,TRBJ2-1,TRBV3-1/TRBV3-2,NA,TGTGCCAGCAGCCCCCCTTGGGGCGGGACCAGGGCGGAGCAGTTCTTC,CASSPPWGGTRAEQFF
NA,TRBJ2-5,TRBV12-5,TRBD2,TGTGCTAGTGGTTTGTCCGCCTCTCAGGGACTACAAGAGACCCAGTACTTC,CASGLSASQGLQETQYF
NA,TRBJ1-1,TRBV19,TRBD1,TGTGCCACTAAGCCCCGCAGGGGGCAATTGATGAACACTGAAGCTTTCTTT,CATKPRRGQLMNTEAFF
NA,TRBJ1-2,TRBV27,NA,TGTGCCAGCAGTTTGGCCCCTGGGGGGGCCTATGGCTACACCTTC,CASSLAPGGAYGYTF
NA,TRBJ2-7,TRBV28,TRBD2,TGTGCCAGCAGTTTGGGGCTAGCGGGGACCTACGAGCAGTACTTC,CASSLGLAGTYEQYF
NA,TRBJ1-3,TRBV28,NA,TGTGCCAGCAGTTTAAAATCACCTACCTCTGGAAACACCATATATTTT,CASSLKSPTSGNTIYF
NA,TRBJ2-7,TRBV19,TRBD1,TGTGCCAGTAGTAATCCGGGACAGGGGGAGGTCGAGCAGTACTTC,CASSNPGQGEVEQYF
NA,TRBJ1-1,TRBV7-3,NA,TGTGCCAGCAGCTCCTCGGGTCGAGAAGCTTTCTTT,CASSSSGREAFF
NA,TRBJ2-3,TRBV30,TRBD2,TGTGCTGCTGGGCTAGCGGGAGTGACAGATACGCAGTATTTT,CAAGLAGVTDTQYF
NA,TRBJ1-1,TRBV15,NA,TGTGCCACCAGCAGAGGGGGTGGGAGTGACACTGAAGCTTTCTTT,CATSRGGGSDTEAFF
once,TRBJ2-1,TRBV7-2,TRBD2,TGTGCCAGCAGCTTAGCCGCTAGCGGATACAATGAGCAGTTCTTC,CASSLAASGYNEQFF
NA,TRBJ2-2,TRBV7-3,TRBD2,TGTGCCAGCAGCCCCCGTAGCGGGAGCTACACCGGGGAGCTGTTTTTT,CASSPRSGSYTGELFF
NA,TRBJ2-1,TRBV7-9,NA,TGTGCCAGCAGCTTAGGCGGGGGCCTGCAGTTCTTC,CASSLGGGLQFF
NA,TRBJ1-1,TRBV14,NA,TGTGCCAGCAGGCACCTATACACTGAAGCTTTCTTT,CASRHLYTEAFF
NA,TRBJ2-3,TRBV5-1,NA,TGCGCCAGCAGCTCAGGGGCGCCAAGAACAGATACGCAGTATTTT,CASSSGAPRTDTQYF
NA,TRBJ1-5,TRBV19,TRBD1,TGTGCCAGTAGTATAGAAGGGACAGGGGGCAGTCAGCCCCAGCATTTT,CASSIEGTGGSQPQHF
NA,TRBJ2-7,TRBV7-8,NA,TGTGCCAGCAGCTCCCGGCCAGGGGTCTTATACGAGCAGTACTTC,CASSSRPGVLYEQYF
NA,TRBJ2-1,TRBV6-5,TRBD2,TGTGCCAGCATCCGGGGGAGGGCCGGTGGGAGTGAGCAGTTCTTC,CASIRGRAGGSEQFF
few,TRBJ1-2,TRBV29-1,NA,TGCAGCGTCGGGAGGGGGGGCAATCAAAACTATGGCTACACCTTC,CSVGRGGNQNYGYTF
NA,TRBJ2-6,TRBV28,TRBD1,TGTGCCACCAGGACAGGGTCTGGGGCCAACGTCCTGACTTTC,CATRTGSGANVLTF
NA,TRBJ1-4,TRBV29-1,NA,TGCAGCGGCGCGGGGGCGGCTAATGAAAAACTGTTTTTT,CSGAGAANEKLFF
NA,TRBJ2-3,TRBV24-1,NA,TGTGCCACGGGGGCGGATACGCAGTATTTT,CATGADTQYF